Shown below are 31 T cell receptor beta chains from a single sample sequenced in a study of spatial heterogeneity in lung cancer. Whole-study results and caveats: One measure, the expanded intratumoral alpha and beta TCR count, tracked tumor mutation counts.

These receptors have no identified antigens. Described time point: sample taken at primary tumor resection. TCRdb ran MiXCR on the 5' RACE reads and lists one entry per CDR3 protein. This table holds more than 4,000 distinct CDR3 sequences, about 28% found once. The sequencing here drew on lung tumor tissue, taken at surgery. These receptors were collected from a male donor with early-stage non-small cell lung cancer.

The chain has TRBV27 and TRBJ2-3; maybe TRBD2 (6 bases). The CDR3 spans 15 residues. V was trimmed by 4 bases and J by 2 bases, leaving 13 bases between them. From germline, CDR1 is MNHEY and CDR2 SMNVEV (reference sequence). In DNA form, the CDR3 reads TGTGCCAGCAGTTCCCAGGGACTTTCCACAGATACGCAGTATTTT. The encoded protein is CASSSQGLSTDTQYF.

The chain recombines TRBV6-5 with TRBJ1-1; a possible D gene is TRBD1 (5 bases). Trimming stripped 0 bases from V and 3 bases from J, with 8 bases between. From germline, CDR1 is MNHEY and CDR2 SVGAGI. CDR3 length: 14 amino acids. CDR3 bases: TGTGCCAGCAGTTACTCGATGGGGGACACTGAAGCTTTCTTT. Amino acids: CASSYSMGDTEAFF.

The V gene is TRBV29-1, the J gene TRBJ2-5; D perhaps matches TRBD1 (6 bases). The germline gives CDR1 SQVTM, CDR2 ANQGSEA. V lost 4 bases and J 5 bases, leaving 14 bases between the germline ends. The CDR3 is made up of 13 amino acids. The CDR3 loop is CSVVWGPRETQYF. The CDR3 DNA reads TGCAGCGTTGTGTGGGGGCCTAGGGAGACCCAGTACTTC. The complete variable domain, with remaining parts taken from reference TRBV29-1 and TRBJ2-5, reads SAVISQKPSRDICQRGTSLTIQCQVDSQVTMMFWYRQQPGQSLTLIATANQGSEATYESGFVIDKFPISRPNLTFSTLTVSNMSPEDSSIYLCSVVWGPRETQYFGPGTRLLVL.

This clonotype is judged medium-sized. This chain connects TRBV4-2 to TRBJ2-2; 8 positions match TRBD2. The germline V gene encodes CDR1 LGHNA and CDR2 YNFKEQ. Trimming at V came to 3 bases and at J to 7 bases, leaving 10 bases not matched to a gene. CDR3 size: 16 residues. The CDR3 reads CASSHAGGGRGGELFF. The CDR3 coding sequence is TGTGCCAGCAGCCACGCCGGCGGGGGGCGAGGCGGGGAGCTGTTTTTT.

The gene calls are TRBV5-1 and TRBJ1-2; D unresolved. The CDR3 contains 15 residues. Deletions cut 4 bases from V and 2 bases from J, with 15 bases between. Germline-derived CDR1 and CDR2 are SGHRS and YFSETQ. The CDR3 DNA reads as TGCGCCAGCAGCCCGGGGAGTTACTCGAACTATGGCTACACCTTC. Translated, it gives CASSPGSYSNYGYTF. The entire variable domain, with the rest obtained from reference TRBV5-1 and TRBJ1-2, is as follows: KAGVTQTPRYLIKTRGQQVTLSCSPISGHRSVSWYQQTPGQGLQFLFEYFSETQRNKGNFPGRFSGRQFSNSRSEMNVSTLELGDSALYLCASSPGSYSNYGYTFGSGTRLTVV.

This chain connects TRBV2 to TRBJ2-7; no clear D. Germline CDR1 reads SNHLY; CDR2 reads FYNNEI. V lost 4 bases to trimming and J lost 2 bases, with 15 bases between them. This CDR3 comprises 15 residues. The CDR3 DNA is TGTGCCAGCAGTGGCGTCGGCGGACGGACCTACGAGCAGTACTTC. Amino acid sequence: CASSGVGGRTYEQYF.

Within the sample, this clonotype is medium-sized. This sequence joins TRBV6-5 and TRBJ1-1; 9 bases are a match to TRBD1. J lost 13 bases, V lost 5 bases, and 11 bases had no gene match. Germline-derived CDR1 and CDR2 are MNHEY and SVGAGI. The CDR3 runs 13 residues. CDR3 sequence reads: CASSTRGQGIGFF. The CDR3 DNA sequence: TGTGCCAGCAGTACCCGGGGACAGGGTATAGGTTTCTTT.

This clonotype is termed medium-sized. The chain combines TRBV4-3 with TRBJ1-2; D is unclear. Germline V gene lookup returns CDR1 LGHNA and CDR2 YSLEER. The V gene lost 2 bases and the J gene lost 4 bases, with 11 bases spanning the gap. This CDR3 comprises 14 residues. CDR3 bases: TGCGCCAGCAGCCAATTCTCCGGGTCCTATGGCTACACCTTC. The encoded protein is CASSQFSGSYGYTF.

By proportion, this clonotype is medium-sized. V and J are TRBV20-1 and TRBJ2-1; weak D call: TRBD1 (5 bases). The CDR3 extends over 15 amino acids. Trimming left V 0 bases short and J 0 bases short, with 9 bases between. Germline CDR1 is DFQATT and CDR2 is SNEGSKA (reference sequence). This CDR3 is CSARDRTGSYNEQFF. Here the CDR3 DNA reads TGCAGTGCTAGAGATCGTACAGGCTCCTACAATGAGCAGTTCTTC.

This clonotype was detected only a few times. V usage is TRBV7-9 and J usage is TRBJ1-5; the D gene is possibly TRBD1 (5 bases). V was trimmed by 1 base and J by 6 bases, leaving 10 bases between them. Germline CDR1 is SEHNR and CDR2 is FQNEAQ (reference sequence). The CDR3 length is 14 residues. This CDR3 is CASSLGREGQPQHF. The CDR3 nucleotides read TGTGCCAGCAGCTTAGGCAGGGAGGGTCAGCCCCAGCATTTT. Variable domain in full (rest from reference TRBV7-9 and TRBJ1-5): DTGVSQNPRHKITKRGQNVTFRCDPISEHNRLYWYRQTLGQGPEFLTYFQNEAQLEKSRLLSDRFSAERPKGSFSTLEIQRTEQGDSAMYLCASSLGREGQPQHFGDGTRLSIL.

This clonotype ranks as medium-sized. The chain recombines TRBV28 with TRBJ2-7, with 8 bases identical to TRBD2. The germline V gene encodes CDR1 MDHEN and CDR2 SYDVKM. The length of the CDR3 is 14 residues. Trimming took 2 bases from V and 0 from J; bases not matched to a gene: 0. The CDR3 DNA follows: TGTGCCAGCAGTTTAAGCGGGAGCTCCTACGAGCAGTACTTC. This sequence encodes CASSLSGSSYEQYF.

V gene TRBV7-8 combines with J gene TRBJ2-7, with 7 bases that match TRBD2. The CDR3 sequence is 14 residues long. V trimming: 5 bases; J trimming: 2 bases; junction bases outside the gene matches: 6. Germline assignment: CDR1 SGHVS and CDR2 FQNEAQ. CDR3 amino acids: CASSPGRPPYEQYF. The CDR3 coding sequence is TGTGCCAGCAGCCCCGGGAGGCCCCCCTACGAGCAGTACTTC.

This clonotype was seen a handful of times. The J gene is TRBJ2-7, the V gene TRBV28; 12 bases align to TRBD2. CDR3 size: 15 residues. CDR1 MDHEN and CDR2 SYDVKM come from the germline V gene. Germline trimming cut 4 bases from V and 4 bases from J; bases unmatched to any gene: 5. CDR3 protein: CASSSVGLAGYEQYF. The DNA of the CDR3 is TGTGCCAGCAGTTCGGTGGGACTAGCGGGTTACGAGCAGTACTTC.

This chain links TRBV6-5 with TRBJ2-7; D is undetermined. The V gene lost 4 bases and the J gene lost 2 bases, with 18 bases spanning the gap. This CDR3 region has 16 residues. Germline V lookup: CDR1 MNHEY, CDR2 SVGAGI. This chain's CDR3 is CASSSTLRRMTYEQYF. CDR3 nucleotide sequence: TGTGCCAGCAGTTCCACCCTCCGGCGGATGACCTACGAGCAGTACTTC.

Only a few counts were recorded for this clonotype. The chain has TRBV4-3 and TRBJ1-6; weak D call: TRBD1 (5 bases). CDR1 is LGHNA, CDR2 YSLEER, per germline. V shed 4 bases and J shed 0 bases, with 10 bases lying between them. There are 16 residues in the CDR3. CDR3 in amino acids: CASSLRQGSYNSPLHF. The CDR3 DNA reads TGCGCCAGCAGCCTACGGCAGGGCTCCTATAATTCACCCCTCCACTTT.

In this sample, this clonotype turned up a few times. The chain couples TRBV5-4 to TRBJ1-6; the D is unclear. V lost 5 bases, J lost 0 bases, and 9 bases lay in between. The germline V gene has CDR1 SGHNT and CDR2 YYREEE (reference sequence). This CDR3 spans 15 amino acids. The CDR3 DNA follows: TGTGCCAGCAGACAAGGTGGCTCCTATAATTCACCCCTCCACTTT. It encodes CASRQGGSYNSPLHF.

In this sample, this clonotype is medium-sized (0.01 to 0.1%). In nucleotides, the CDR3 is TGCGCCAGCAGCTTGTGGGGGGCCGGCGGGGAGCTGTTTTTT. As protein: CASSLWGAGGELFF. J is TRBJ2-2 and V is TRBV5-1; perhaps D is TRBD1 or TRBD2 (6 bases each). Germline V gene lookup returns CDR1 SGHRS and CDR2 YFSETQ. Trimming took 1 base from V and 7 from J, leaving 11 bases between them. The CDR3 spans 14 residues.

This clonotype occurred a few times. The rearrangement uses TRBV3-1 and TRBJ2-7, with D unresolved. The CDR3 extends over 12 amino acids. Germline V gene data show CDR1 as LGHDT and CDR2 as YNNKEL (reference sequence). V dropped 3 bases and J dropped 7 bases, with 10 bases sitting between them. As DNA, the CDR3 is TGTGCCAGCAGCCAGGGCAGGTGGGAGCAGTACTTC. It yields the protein CASSQGRWEQYF.

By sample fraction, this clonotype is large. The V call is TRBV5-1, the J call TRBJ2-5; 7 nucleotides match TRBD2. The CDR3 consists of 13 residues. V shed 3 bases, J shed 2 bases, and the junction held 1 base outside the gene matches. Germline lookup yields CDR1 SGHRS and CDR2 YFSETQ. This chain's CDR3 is CASSSGLQETQYF. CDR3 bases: TGCGCCAGCAGCTCGGGACTACAAGAGACCCAGTACTTC.

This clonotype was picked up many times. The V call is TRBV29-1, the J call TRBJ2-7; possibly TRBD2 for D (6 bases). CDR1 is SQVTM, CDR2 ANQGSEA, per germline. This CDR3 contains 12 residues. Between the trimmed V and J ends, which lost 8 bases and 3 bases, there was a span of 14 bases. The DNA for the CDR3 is TGCAGCCTCCGGGACTCCCGCTACGAGCAGTACTTC. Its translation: CSLRDSRYEQYF.

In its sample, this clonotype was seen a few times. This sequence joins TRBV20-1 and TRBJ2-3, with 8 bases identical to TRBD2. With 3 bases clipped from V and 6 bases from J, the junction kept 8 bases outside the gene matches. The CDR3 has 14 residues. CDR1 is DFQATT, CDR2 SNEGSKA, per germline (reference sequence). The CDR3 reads CSASGGASPDTQYF. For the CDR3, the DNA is TGCAGTGCTAGCGGGGGGGCCTCCCCCGATACGCAGTATTTT.

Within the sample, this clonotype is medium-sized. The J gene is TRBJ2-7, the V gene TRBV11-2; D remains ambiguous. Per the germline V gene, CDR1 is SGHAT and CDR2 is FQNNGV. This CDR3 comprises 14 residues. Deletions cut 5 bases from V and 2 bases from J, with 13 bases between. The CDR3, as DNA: TGTGCCAGCAGCAGGGATCCCGGAACCTACGAGCAGTACTTC. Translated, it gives CASSRDPGTYEQYF.

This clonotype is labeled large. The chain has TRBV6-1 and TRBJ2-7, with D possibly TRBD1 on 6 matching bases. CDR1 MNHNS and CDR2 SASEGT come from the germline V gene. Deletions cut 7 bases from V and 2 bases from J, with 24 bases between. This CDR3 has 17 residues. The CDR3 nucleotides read TGTGCCAGCAAGTTAAAACAGGGTCCGCCGAGGGCCTACGAGCAGTACTTC. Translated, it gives CASKLKQGPPRAYEQYF.

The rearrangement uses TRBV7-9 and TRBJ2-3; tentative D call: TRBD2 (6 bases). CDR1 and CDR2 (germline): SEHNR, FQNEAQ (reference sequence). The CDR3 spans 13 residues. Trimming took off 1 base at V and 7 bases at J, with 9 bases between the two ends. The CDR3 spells CASSLGTTNTQYF. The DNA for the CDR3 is TGTGCCAGCAGCTTAGGGACTACAAATACGCAGTATTTT.

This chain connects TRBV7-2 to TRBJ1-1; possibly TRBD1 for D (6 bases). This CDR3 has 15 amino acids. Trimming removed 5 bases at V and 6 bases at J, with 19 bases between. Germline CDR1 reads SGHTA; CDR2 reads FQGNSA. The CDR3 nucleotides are TGTGCCAGCAGCCCTCCGGGGGGGCTCCCCGCTGAAGCTTTCTTT. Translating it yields CASSPPGGLPAEAFF.

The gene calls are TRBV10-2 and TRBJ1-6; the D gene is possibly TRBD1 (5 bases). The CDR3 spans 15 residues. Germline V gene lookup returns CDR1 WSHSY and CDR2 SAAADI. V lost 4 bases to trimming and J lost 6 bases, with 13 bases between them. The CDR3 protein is CASSVSGVTNSPLHF. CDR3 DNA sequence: TGCGCCAGCAGTGTATCGGGGGTAACTAATTCACCCCTCCACTTT.

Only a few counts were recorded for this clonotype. This CDR3 is CASTPGKVAGALKEETQYF. The CDR3 region has the DNA TGTGCCAGCACCCCCGGGAAGGTAGCGGGAGCCTTGAAGGAAGAGACCCAGTACTTC. V and J are TRBV6-7 and TRBJ2-5; TRBD2 matches 9 bases. Being an ORF, TRBV6-7 has a function that is uncertain. V was pared by 7 bases and J by 3 bases, with 21 bases of the junction left unmatched. The CDR3 contains 19 residues.

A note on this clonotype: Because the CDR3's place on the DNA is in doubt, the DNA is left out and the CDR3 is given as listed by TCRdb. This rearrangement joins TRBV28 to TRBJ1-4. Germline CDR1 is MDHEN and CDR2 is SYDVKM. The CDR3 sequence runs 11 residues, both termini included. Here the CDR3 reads CASSSSEKLFF.

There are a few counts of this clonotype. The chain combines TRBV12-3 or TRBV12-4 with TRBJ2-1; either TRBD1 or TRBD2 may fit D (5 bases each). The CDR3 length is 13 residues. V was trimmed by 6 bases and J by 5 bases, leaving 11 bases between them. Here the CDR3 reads CASSEGRNNEQFF. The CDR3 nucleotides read TGTGCCAGCAGCGAGGGACGGAACAATGAGCAGTTCTTC.

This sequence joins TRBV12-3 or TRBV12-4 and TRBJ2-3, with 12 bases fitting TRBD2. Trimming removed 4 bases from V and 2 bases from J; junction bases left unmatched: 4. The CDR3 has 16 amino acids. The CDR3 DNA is TGTGCCAGCAGTTCAAGGACTAGCGGGGCCACAGATACGCAGTATTTT. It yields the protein CASSSRTSGATDTQYF.

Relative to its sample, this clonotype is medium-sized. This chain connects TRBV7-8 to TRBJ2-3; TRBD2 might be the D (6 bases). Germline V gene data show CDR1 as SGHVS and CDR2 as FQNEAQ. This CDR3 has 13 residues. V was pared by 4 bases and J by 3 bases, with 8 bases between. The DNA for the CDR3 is TGTGCCAGCAGCTCCGGGGGAACAGATACGCAGTATTTT. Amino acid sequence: CASSSGGTDTQYF.